These 23 T cell receptor beta chains originate from one sample sequenced in a study of CD8 T cells in Susac syndrome. Reverse transcription of roughly 0.5 to 1 ug RNA was performed with random hexamers. MiXCR, run by TCRdb on the immunoSEQ multiplex PCR reads, gives a single entry per CDR3 protein. The data show roughly 150,000 distinct CDR3 sequences, with 85% to 95% seen just once and 0.16% held by the top ten. Sequencing was performed on CD4+ T cells from PBMCs. The receptors come from a human donor with Susac syndrome.

The gene calls are TRBV21-1 and TRBJ1-4; the table's D call, TRBD1, was not checked against the DNA. TRBV21-1 is a known pseudogene. The CDR3 has 17 amino acids. The CDR3 loop is CASSKRGIGATNEKLFF. DNA of the CDR3: TGTGCCAGCAGCAAAAGGGGTATCGGCGCAACTAATGAAAAACTGTTTTTT.

This sequence joins TRBV12-3 or TRBV12-4 and TRBJ1-2; D may be TRBD1 (5 bases). This CDR3 contains 13 residues. V lost 6 bases to trimming and J lost 8 bases, with 16 bases between them. This chain's CDR3 is CASSQTLQGGYTF. As DNA, the CDR3 is TGTGCCAGCAGCCAGACCCTCCAGGGAGGCTACACCTTC.

This clonotype was found once. This sequence joins TRBV5-6 and TRBJ2-7; 9 nucleotides match TRBD1. The V segment lost 4 bases and the J segment 0 bases; nucleotides outside the gene matches: 11. Per germline, CDR1 SGHDT and CDR2 YYEEEE. This CDR3 has 17 residues. CDR3 DNA sequence: TGTGCCAGCAGCACCGCGGGACAGGGCCCTTCCTCCTACGAGCAGTACTTC. Translating it yields CASSTAGQGPSSYEQYF.

This clonotype was counted a single time. V gene TRBV6-6 combines with J gene TRBJ1-2; D ambiguous. CDR3 size: 12 residues. In germline, CDR1 is MNHNY, CDR2 SVGAGI (reference sequence). V was clipped by 3 bases and J by 8 bases, with 10 bases between them. The CDR3 loop reads CASSYSEGGYTF. The CDR3 DNA reads TGTGCCAGCAGTTATTCCGAAGGGGGCTACACCTTC.

The genes are TRBV20-1 and TRBJ2-7; TRBD1 or TRBD2 may be the D gene (5 bases each). CDR1 and CDR2 (germline): DFQATT, SNEGSKA (reference sequence). V was trimmed by 6 bases and J by 2 bases, leaving 17 bases between them. This CDR3 has 14 amino acids. The CDR3 DNA follows: TGCAGTGCGTCCGGGACCTCCCACCCCTACGAGCAGTACTTC. Amino acids: CSASGTSHPYEQYF.

V is TRBV7-2 and J is TRBJ2-1, with 7 bases lining up with TRBD2. The ends lost 6 bases at V and 6 bases at J; junction bases unmatched: 2. Germline V gene sequence: CDR1 SGHTA, CDR2 FQGNSA. CDR3 length: 12 amino acids. The CDR3 protein is CASRAGLNEQFF. The CDR3 DNA sequence: TGTGCCAGCAGAGCGGGGCTCAATGAGCAGTTCTTC.

The CDR3 here is CASGTSGRTDTQYF. CDR3 DNA sequence: TGTGCCAGCGGGACTAGCGGACGCACAGATACGCAGTATTTT. The chain is built from TRBV7-2 and TRBJ2-3; TRBD2 matches 11 bases. Trimming cost V 8 bases and J 1 base; bases outside gene matches: 2. The V gene's germline CDR1 is SGHTA and CDR2 FQGNSA. This CDR3 spans 14 amino acids.

The chain has TRBV24-1 and TRBJ2-5; 7 bases fit TRBD1. The junction had 4 bases not matched to a gene; V was cut back by 2 bases and J by 5 bases. This CDR3 has 14 amino acids. Germline lookup yields CDR1 KGHDR and CDR2 SFDVKD. The CDR3 DNA sequence: TGTGCCACCAGTGATTCACAGGGGATGGAGACCCAGTACTTC. This gives the protein CATSDSQGMETQYF.

The chain carries TRBV5-1 and TRBJ2-3; a weak D match, TRBD1 (6 bases). The V end was cut by 0 bases, the J end by 4 bases, with 12 bases between. From germline, CDR1 is SGHRS and CDR2 YFSETQ. The CDR3 extends over 15 amino acids. The CDR3 protein is CASSLDRAGADTQYF. The CDR3 DNA sequence: TGCGCCAGCAGCTTGGACAGGGCCGGGGCAGATACGCAGTATTTT.

The CDR3 sequence is CASSPGELTDTQYF. The CDR3 coding sequence is TGCGCCAGCAGCCCGGGGGAACTCACAGATACGCAGTATTTT. The genes are TRBV5-1 and TRBJ2-3, with D perhaps TRBD2 (6 bases). Trimming removed 4 bases at V and 2 bases at J, with 11 bases between. The CDR3 has 14 residues. CDR1 is SGHRS and CDR2 is YFSETQ in the germline V gene.

The chain couples TRBV29-1 to TRBJ2-7; 7 nucleotides match TRBD2. Trimming took 5 bases from V and 6 from J; bases not matched to a gene: 10. The CDR3 consists of 13 residues. In germline, CDR1 is SQVTM, CDR2 ANQGSEA. The CDR3 spells CSVLLVPGGEQYF. The CDR3 DNA follows: TGCAGCGTTCTACTAGTTCCGGGGGGCGAGCAGTACTTC.

This clonotype is a singleton in its sample. The rearrangement joins TRBV29-1 to TRBJ2-1, with D possibly being TRBD1 or TRBD2 (5 bases each). The CDR3 extends over 11 amino acids. Germline CDR1 SQVTM, CDR2 ANQGSEA. In DNA, the CDR3 is TGCAGGGCCGGGACCCACAATGAGCAGTTCTTC. Protein product: CRAGTHNEQFF.

The chain uses TRBV29-1 and TRBJ2-1; D remains unclear. Germline CDR1 and CDR2: SQVTM and ANQGSEA. This CDR3 region has 12 residues. Trimming removed 4 bases from V and 6 bases from J, with 10 bases in between. CDR3 residues: CSVGLRANEQFF. CDR3 sequence (DNA): TGCAGCGTTGGACTCCGTGCCAATGAGCAGTTCTTC.

The genes are TRBV27 and TRBJ1-1; D perhaps matches TRBD1 (5 bases). In germline, CDR1 is MNHEY, CDR2 SMNVEV (reference sequence). The CDR3 runs 15 residues. The V end was cut by 5 bases, the J end by 7 bases, with 20 bases between. In DNA, the CDR3 is TGTGCCAGCAGTAGGGCCGGGGCCCTGCATGTTGAAGCTTTCTTT. Amino acid sequence: CASSRAGALHVEAFF.

The gene calls are TRBV18 and TRBJ2-3; D not resolved. V lost 0 bases to trimming and J lost 2 bases, with 12 bases between them. The CDR3 contains 16 residues. The germline V gene has CDR1 KGHSH and CDR2 LQKENI. The CDR3 DNA sequence: TGTGCCAGCTCACCACCTCCAGGAATTTTCACAGATACGCAGTATTTT. Translated: CASSPPPGIFTDTQYF. Variable domain in full (rest from reference TRBV18 and TRBJ2-3): NAGVMQNPRHLVRRRGQEARLRCSPMKGHSHVYWYRQLPEEGLKFMVYLQKENIIDESGMPKERFSAEFPKEGPSILRIQQVVRGDSAAYFCASSPPPGIFTDTQYFGPGTRLTVL.

The chain couples TRBV9 to TRBJ2-7, with 7 positions matching TRBD1. Trimming cost V 4 bases and J 7 bases; bases outside gene matches: 17. The germline V gene has CDR1 SGDLS and CDR2 YYNGEE. The CDR3 runs 16 residues. The CDR3 sequence is CASSPPSTGPRGEQYF. CDR3 coding DNA: TGTGCCAGCAGCCCACCCTCGACAGGGCCGCGAGGGGAGCAGTACTTC.

The chain employs TRBV3-1 and TRBJ2-5, with 7 nucleotides matching TRBD1. Unmatched junction bases numbered 2, after V lost 4 bases and J lost 3 bases. The V gene's germline CDR1 is LGHDT and CDR2 YNNKEL (reference sequence). The CDR3 spans 13 residues. CDR3 sequence reads: CASSRGTEETQYF. DNA of the CDR3: TGTGCCAGCAGCCGAGGGACAGAAGAGACCCAGTACTTC.

J is TRBJ2-7 and V is TRBV7-2; D remains unclear. This CDR3 is built from 14 residues. Trimming shortened V by 5 bases and J by 0 bases, and 11 bases separated the two germline ends. CDR1 SGHTA and CDR2 FQGNSA come from the germline V gene. The CDR3, as DNA: TGTGCCAGCAGCACGACATTTAGCTCCTACGAGCAGTACTTC. It codes for CASSTTFSSYEQYF.

The rearrangement links TRBV12-3 or TRBV12-4 to TRBJ1-5; D not resolved. CDR3 length: 14 amino acids. The germline V and J ends were trimmed by 1 base and 7 bases, with 11 bases remaining between them. CDR3 nucleotide sequence: TGTGCCAGCAGTTTAGTACAGCGGGCCCAGCCCCAGCATTTT. This translates into CASSLVQRAQPQHF.

The count of this clonotype is one. The CDR3 region has the DNA TGTGCCAGTCAGGGGTTGGGCACTGAAGCTTTCTTT. Translation: CASQGLGTEAFF. The genes are TRBV7-3 and TRBJ1-1; TRBD1 might be the D (6 bases). This CDR3 region has 12 residues. Germline CDR1 is SGHTA and CDR2 is FQGTGA. With 9 bases removed from V and 4 bases from J, the gap between germline ends came to 12 bases.

The chain joins TRBV7-9 to TRBJ1-2, with D uncertain. The V gene's germline CDR1 is SEHNR and CDR2 FQNEAQ (reference sequence). CDR3 length equals 14 residues. V was clipped by 3 bases and J by 2 bases, with 10 bases between them. The DNA of the CDR3 is TGTGCCAGCAGCTTCGATGGGCAGAACTATGGCTACACCTTC. Its protein is CASSFDGQNYGYTF.

This clonotype was observed once. The chain joins TRBV7-2 to TRBJ2-7, with D uncertain. The CDR3 loop spans 13 amino acids. V lost 5 bases and J lost 6, with 14 bases in between. The germline V gene has CDR1 SGHTA and CDR2 FQGNSA. The CDR3: CASSHRRDGEQYF. CDR3 bases: TGTGCCAGCAGCCATAGACGAGATGGCGAGCAGTACTTC. Full variable domain (rest looked up from reference TRBV7-2 and TRBJ2-7): GAGVSQSPSNKVTEKGKDVELRCDPISGHTALYWYRQSLGQGLEFLIYFQGNSAPDKSGLPSDRFSAERTGGSVSTLTIQRTQQEDSAVYLCASSHRRDGEQYFGPGTRLTVT.

This chain links TRBV5-1 with TRBJ1-1; D possibly corresponds to TRBD1 (5 bases). The CDR3 length is 15 residues. Trimming took off 5 bases at V and 3 bases at J, with 17 bases between the two ends. CDR1 is SGHRS and CDR2 is YFSETQ in the germline V gene. The CDR3 reads CASRVRGRGDTEAFF. The DNA of the CDR3 is TGCGCCAGCAGAGTCCGGGGACGCGGGGACACTGAAGCTTTCTTT. Combining the CDR3 with reference TRBV5-1 and TRBJ1-1 gives the whole variable domain KAGVTQTPRYLIKTRGQQVTLSCSPISGHRSVSWYQQTPGQGLQFLFEYFSETQRNKGNFPGRFSGRQFSNSRSEMNVSTLELGDSALYLCASRVRGRGDTEAFFGQGTRLTVV.